Each of the 3 T cell receptor beta chains below was sequenced from the same sample in a study of PD-L1 blockade in urothelial cancer (dated 2017 in TCRdb). The library was built by means of the immunoSEQ multiplex PCR assay. What TCRdb holds here is the immuneACCESS table cut down to in-frame rearrangements. Part of the clones is not present; checked against another copy, under half of the missing clones reflect an unresolved V gene, and the others are unexplained. The sample yields 50,000 or so clones; approximately 72% were counted once. Clones ranked in the top ten supply under 4.5% of the sample. Per the publication, the time point label means: pretreatment peripheral blood. The source material was PBMCs, sampled around atezolizumab (anti-PD-L1) treatment. The receptors were sampled from a man between 70 and 80 years old with urothelial cancer.

This sequence joins TRBV4-3 and TRBJ2-6; D uncertain. V was clipped by 0 bases and J by 9 bases, with 12 bases between them. CDR3 length: 15 amino acids. The germline gives CDR1 LGHNA, CDR2 YSLEER. CDR3 DNA sequence: TGCGCCAGCAGCCAAGAAAGGTATAGCCACAACGTCCTGACTTTC. It encodes CASSQERYSHNVLTF.

The V and J genes are TRBV18 and TRBJ2-1; a weak D match, TRBD2 (6 bases). V was shortened by 6 bases and J by 0 bases, with 12 bases between the two germline ends. The CDR3 runs 15 residues. The V gene's germline CDR1 is KGHSH and CDR2 LQKENI. DNA of the CDR3: TGTGCCAGCTCCCTGGACTATAGCTCCTACAATGAGCAGTTCTTC. Amino acid sequence: CASSLDYSSYNEQFF.

The chain recombines TRBV6-5 with TRBJ1-4; D gene uncertain. The V gene's germline CDR1 is MNHEY and CDR2 SVGAGI. Trimming stripped 0 bases from V and 0 bases from J, with 8 bases between. CDR3 size: 16 residues. The CDR3 loop is CASSYSGQTTNEKLFF. CDR3 DNA: TGTGCCAGCAGTTACTCGGGCCAGACAACTAATGAAAAACTGTTTTTT.